These 6 T cell receptor beta chains originate from one sample sequenced in a study of T cell repertoires in cytomegalovirus infection. TCRdb re-derived calls from the reads in MiXCR, one entry per CDR3 protein. The top ten hold 20% to 30% of the sample, which has more than 500,000 distinct CDR3 sequences, 15% to 20% seen once. Sample: CD8+ T cells from PBMCs. The receptors stem from a human donor in good health (CMV status not recorded). Some clones in this sample may be carry-over from other donors' samples.

Concerning this clonotype: This may stem from a read error, because a much larger clone lies one nucleotide away. The conserved phenylalanine or tryptophan normally closing the CDR3 is absent here, so this likely arose from a read error. The chain links TRBV5-6 to TRBJ2-7; 9 nucleotides agree with TRBD1. V lost 2 bases, J lost 6 bases, and 9 bases stayed unmatched. Germline lookup yields CDR1 SGHDT and CDR2 YYEEEE. This CDR3 spans 15 amino acids. CDR3 bases: TGTGCCAGCAGCTTCCGGACAGGGGACGTGGGCGAGCAGTACTTA. Its translation is CASSFRTGDVGEQYL.

The chain carries TRBV7-9 and TRBJ1-5; TRBD1 is a possible D gene (5 bases). V shed 7 bases and J shed 7 bases, with 11 bases lying between them. The germline CDR1 and CDR2 sequences are SEHNR and FQNEAQ (reference sequence). CDR3 length: 12 residues. The CDR3 nucleotides read TGTGCCAGCACGGGGGGGGGGCAGCCCCAGCATTTT. Amino acids: CASTGGGQPQHF.

This clonotype was detected many times. The genes are TRBV28 and TRBJ2-2, with D possibly TRBD2 on 7 matching bases. Deletions cut 0 bases from V and 3 bases from J, with 14 bases between. Germline V gene sequence: CDR1 MDHEN, CDR2 SYDVKM. This CDR3 region has 17 residues. Here the CDR3 reads CASSLWLGGRYTGELFF. CDR3 bases: TGTGCCAGCAGTTTATGGTTGGGGGGGCGGTACACCGGGGAGCTGTTTTTT.

The chain carries TRBV19 and TRBJ2-3; D is possibly TRBD2 (6 bases). CDR1 and CDR2 from the germline V gene are LNHDA and SQIVND (reference sequence). V lost 3 bases to trimming and J lost 1 base, with 11 bases between them. CDR3 length: 15 residues. CDR3 sequence reads: CASSMVAVRTDTQYF. CDR3 sequence (DNA): TGTGCCAGTAGTATGGTAGCGGTGCGCACAGATACGCAGTATTTT.

In its sample, this clonotype was seen many times. The chain uses TRBV4-2 and TRBJ2-1; TRBD2 might be the D (7 bases). V dropped 2 bases and J dropped 3 bases, with 23 bases sitting between them. CDR3 length equals 19 residues. Germline CDR1 LGHNA, CDR2 YNFKEQ. The DNA of the CDR3 is TGTGCCAGCAGCCAAAATACCCGGGGGGCTGGGAGGATCTACAATGAGCAGTTCTTC. It yields the protein CASSQNTRGAGRIYNEQFF.

This clonotype was observed a handful of times. The rearrangement joins TRBV6-1 to TRBJ2-7, with TRBD1 matching over 7 bases. The CDR3 is 13 amino acids. Per germline, CDR1 MNHNS and CDR2 SASEGT. The junction had 8 bases not matched to a gene; V was cut back by 9 bases and J by 3 bases. CDR3 DNA: TGTGCCAGTGAAAACAGGGGAAACTACGAGCAGTACTTC. Amino acids: CASENRGNYEQYF.